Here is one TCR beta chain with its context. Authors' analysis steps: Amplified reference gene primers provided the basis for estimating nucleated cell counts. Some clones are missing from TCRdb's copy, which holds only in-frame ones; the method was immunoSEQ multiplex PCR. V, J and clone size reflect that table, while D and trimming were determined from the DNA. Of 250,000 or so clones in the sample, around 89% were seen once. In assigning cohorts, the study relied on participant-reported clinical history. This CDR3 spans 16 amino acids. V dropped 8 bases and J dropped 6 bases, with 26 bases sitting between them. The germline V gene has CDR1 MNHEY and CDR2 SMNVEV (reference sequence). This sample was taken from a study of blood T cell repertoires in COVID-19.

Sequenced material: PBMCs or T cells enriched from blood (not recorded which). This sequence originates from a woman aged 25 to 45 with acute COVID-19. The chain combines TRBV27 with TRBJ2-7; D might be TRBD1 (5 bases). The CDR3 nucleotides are TGTGCCAGCGGGTTTTCTTTTAGGGGCACTAAAACCGAGCAGTACTTC. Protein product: CASGFSFRGTKTEQYF.